Given below is one T cell receptor beta chain in context. The CDR3 consists of 14 residues. V gave up 5 bases and J gave up 3 bases; unmatched junction bases: 8. Germline V gene data show CDR1 as SQVTM and CDR2 as ANQGSEA. These data are taken from a study of blood T cell repertoires in COVID-19. Whole-study context: Sources were T cells, B-cell-depleted T cells, or PBMCs; the material itself was cDNA or gDNA.

Data came from immunoSEQ multiplex PCR; TCRdb stores just in-frame clones and leaves some out. In the table there are 90,000 to 140,000 clones, around 76% of which are singletons. The receptor was isolated from a woman in her seventies with acute or convalescent COVID-19. The chain links TRBV29-1 to TRBJ2-7; 9 nucleotides line up with TRBD2. Specimen: peripheral blood. The CDR3 region has the DNA TGCAGCGTTTTGACCCCAGCGGGGGGCTACGAGCAGTACTTC. Protein product: CSVLTPAGGYEQYF.